Described below is a single TCR beta chain sequence and its context. Its antigen is unknown. Nothing much larger sits one base from this clone, and base qualities are not available. Including cysteine and phenylalanine, the CDR3 has 11 amino acids. Only CDR3 DNA remains: 33 bases, in frame from the first base. Per the germline V gene (reference sequence), GTSNPN is the CDR1 and SVGIG is the CDR2. Donors were healthy HIV-negative adults with no recently reported acute infections or vaccinations. Every donor was a Caucasian adult living in Nashville, Tennessee, USA. For unsorted samples, 75 million to 90 million PBMCs were counted, and genomic DNA was extracted using the QIAamp DNA Blood Mini kit. Blood was obtained by leukapheresis, after which PBMCs were separated by Ficoll-Histopaque density gradient centrifugation and cryopreserved in liquid nitrogen vapor phase. The sample originates from a study of shared clonotypes between healthy human individuals (TCRdb year 2020). Background on the whole study: The cohort comprised a couple of women and a few men aged 18 to 49 years. Per donor, leukapheresis produced somewhere between about 0.94 and 9.5 billion PBMCs. To estimate repertoire size and how much clonotypes are shared between individuals, the study performed deep sequencing of blood TCR repertoires from five healthy adults. Different laboratories and diverse techniques were used to prepare libraries and sequence TCR repertoires, to increase sequencing depth and limit assay-specific biases.

TCR CDR3 regions were amplified from genomic DNA by multiplex PCR using the deep immunoSEQ assay. Genomic DNA extracted from each cell subset was distributed evenly over all wells of several immunoSEQ 96-well plates, and each plate served as one replicate. For unsorted PBMC, around 290 ng of genomic DNA, equivalent to roughly 30,000 T cell genomes, went into each replicate PCR. Unsorted PBMC genomic DNA was sequenced across ten immunoSEQ deep assay plates. The purified libraries were quantified using a Qubit 3.0 fluorometer, sized with a Bioanalyzer 2100, and then quantified again using the KAPA Library Quantification kit. Each immunoSEQ 96-well plate was sequenced on its own single-read 150-cycle Illumina NextSeq 550 flow cell. The original pipeline was this. The immunoSEQ output contained only junctional sequences without quality scores, so filtering could not match that applied to full-length reads. Sequences were annotated with PyIR, a Python wrapper for IgBLAST v1.9, and V/J genes and CDR3 were assigned using IMGT germline references. Reads were filtered out if the reads had weak V/J assignments (E-value above 1e-6), no CDR3, stop codons, out-of-frame junctions, or ambiguous translated residues. V3J clonotypes were defined as sequences sharing an identical inferred V gene, J gene, and CDR3 amino acid sequence. To compute the percentage overlap between repertoires, the number of shared unique clonotypes was divided by the size of the smaller repertoire. Richness of each repertoire was evaluated using RTK rarefaction, the Chao1 estimator, and Recon v2.1 estimates of unobserved clonotypes. Entries here come from immuneACCESS through TCRdb and include only in-frame sequences with V and J called. Some clones fail to appear in such tables; in the studies checked, an unresolved V gene covers under half of the shortfall, and the cause of the remainder is unknown. V and J calls and clone size follow that table, whereas D and trimming were derived from the DNA. Within this sample are 450,000 to 500,000 clones, with 70% to 85% of them counted one time only. Around 11% of the sample rests with the top ten.

Study-wide conclusions, independent of this receptor: Only blood was sampled, and tissue TCR repertoires likely differ from those in blood. The genetic and exposure-history diversity represented was limited by the small number of donors. Pairwise subsampling indicated that sequencing depth was expected to affect the degree of clonotype sharing among donors.

In this chain, TRBV30 is recombined with TRBJ1-5; TRBD1 matches 7 bases in the middle. The receptor comes from a woman aged 35 to 49 in good health. Some clones in this sample may be carry-over from other donors' samples. What was sequenced was PBMCs. The DNA sequence is as follows: TGTGCTACCAGGGGGGATCAGCCCCAGCATTTT. It encodes CATRGDQPQHF.